The clone carrying this T cell receptor beta chain has only a few counts. The antigen is not known. At least 6 million PBMCs were isolated per sample. Extractions gave at least 5 micrograms of total RNA per sample. This sample is part of a study of blood T cells in healthy people across ages. Findings of the study overall: Since the PBMCs were unsorted, naive and antigen-experienced cells could not be conclusively compared.

Between the trimmed V and J ends, which lost 6 bases and 6 bases, there was a span of 12 bases. Germline values: CDR1 SNHLY, CDR2 FYNNEI. There are 13 residues in the CDR3. Alongside a J-beta primer mix, a sample-barcoded 5' primer served in a second PCR lasting roughly 7 to 12 cycles. TCRdb ran MiXCR on the 5' RACE reads and lists one entry per CDR3 protein. The sample lists 1.5 million to 1.9 million distinct CDR3 sequences; approximately 39% were seen once. Sequenced: blood. This TCR came from a woman younger than 35 in good health. The chain employs TRBV2 and TRBJ2-1; no firm D call. Here the CDR3 DNA reads TGTGCCAGCAGAAGCGATTTTCCCAATGAGCAGTTCTTC. Translated: CASRSDFPNEQFF.